This TCR beta chain is from a study of type 1 and type 2 diabetes patients. Background on the study: T cells were magnetically sorted from PBMCs as CD4+ or CD8+ subsets.

Genomic DNA was the PCR template. The TCR beta CDR3 region was amplified using 30 forward and 13 reverse primers. TCRdb reanalysed the multiplex PCR reads using MiXCR and keeps one entry per CDR3 protein. This table holds some 250,000 distinct CDR3 sequences, roughly 44% found once. The ends were cut back, 2 bases at V and 0 bases at J, with 7 bases in the middle. CDR1 is SGHDT and CDR2 is YYEEEE in the germline V gene. The CDR3 extends over 14 amino acids. Other autoimmune diseases and infections within the past four weeks excluded donors. Peripheral blood, 7.5 to 10 milliliters per participant, was collected.

Sequencing input: peripheral blood mononuclear cells (PBMCs). This chain uses TRBV5-6 with TRBJ2-3; D ambiguous. The receptor comes from a man younger than 30 with type 2 diabetes. CDR3 nucleotide sequence: TGTGCCAGCAGCTTCAGCGCTAGCACAGATACGCAGTATTTT. Protein: CASSFSASTDTQYF.